The source of this T cell receptor (beta chain) is a study of cytomegalovirus exposure and HLA in healthy donors. Trimming cost V 7 bases and J 5 bases; bases outside gene matches: 11. This CDR3 region has 15 residues. Germline V lookup: CDR1 MDHEN, CDR2 SYDVKM. The PCR employed 60 Vbeta primers together with 13 Jbeta primers. Profiling relied on immunoSEQ multiplex PCR, and the TCRdb table lists in-frame clones only, not all of them. The table shows approximately 75,000 clones, with around 84% occurring only once. Study-level findings and limits: A classifier reportedly called cytomegalovirus status with high sensitivity and specificity. 16,951 TCR beta sequences were associated with HLA alleles at 0.05 false discovery rate in a later analysis.

In the case of this clone: Its antigen is currently unknown.

The sample comprised PBMCs. The chain recombines TRBV28 with TRBJ2-5; 9 nucleotides match TRBD2. This TCR was recovered from a man in his 70s in good health and CMV-seropositive. CDR3 coding DNA: TGTGCCAGCACTTGGGCTAGCGGGACGCGGGAGACCCAGTACTTC. Its translation: CASTWASGTRETQYF.